A single sample gave rise to the 23 T cell receptor beta chains below, sequenced in a study of a mutant IDH1 vaccine in newly diagnosed glioma. The time point here: week 11, during vaccination. Doses of 300 ug of mutant IDH1 20-mer peptide were given with topical imiquimod. Clones were read by immunoSEQ multiplex PCR, and TCRdb kept only the in-frame ones, dropping some. The data show 100,000 to 120,000 clones, 85% to 90% seen once. These receptors' targets are unknown. This specimen consisted of PBMCs, obtained from a glioma patient whose treatment included an IDH1 peptide vaccine. Receptor source: a woman aged 45 to 65 with glioma.

The rearrangement uses TRBV6-5 and TRBJ1-1; 7 nucleotides agree with TRBD1. Germline V CDR1 and CDR2: MNHEY, SVGAGI. There are 14 residues in the CDR3. Trimming took 6 bases from V and 4 from J; bases not matched to a gene: 8. The CDR3 is CASRNTGVGTEAFF. The CDR3 bases are TGTGCCAGCAGAAACACAGGGGTCGGCACTGAAGCTTTCTTT.

The gene calls are TRBV10-2 and TRBJ1-6; the D gene is possibly TRBD1 (5 bases). Germline V gene lookup returns CDR1 WSHSY and CDR2 SAAADI. Between the trimmed V and J ends, which lost 3 bases and 6 bases, there was a span of 18 bases. This CDR3 spans 17 amino acids. CDR3 nucleotide sequence: TGCGCCAGCAGTGACCCCGGAGGAGGGGTCCTTAATTCACCCCTCCACTTT. Its protein product is CASSDPGGGVLNSPLHF.

The genes are TRBV5-8 and TRBJ1-5, with D perhaps TRBD1 (6 bases). Germline assignment: CDR1 SGHTS and CDR2 YDEGEE. This CDR3 comprises 14 residues. V lost 4 bases and J lost 1, with 9 bases in between. For the CDR3, the DNA is TGTGCCAGCAGCGGACAGCCCAGCAATCAGCCCCAGCATTTT. Its protein is CASSGQPSNQPQHF.

The chain is built from TRBV28 and TRBJ1-1; 10 bases map to TRBD1. With V trimmed by 3 bases and J by 7 bases, 8 bases remained unmatched. The CDR3 is 15 amino acids. Germline V gene sequence: CDR1 MDHEN, CDR2 SYDVKM. The CDR3 DNA reads as TGTGCCAGCAGTTTGCTTGACAGGGGGCGGAGTGAAGCTTTCTTT. It is translated as CASSLLDRGRSEAFF. The whole variable domain, filled in from reference TRBV28 and TRBJ1-1, reads DVKVTQSSRYLVKRTGEKVFLECVQDMDHENMFWYRQDPGLGLRLIYFSYDVKMKEKGDIPEGYSVSREKKERFSLILESASTNQTSMYLCASSLLDRGRSEAFFGQGTRLTVV.

The CDR3 here is CASKANTGELFF. CDR3 bases: TGTGCCAGCAAAGCGAACACCGGGGAGCTGTTTTTT. This chain joins TRBV14 and TRBJ2-2; D gene uncertain. V was shortened by 7 bases and J by 0 bases, with 3 bases between the two germline ends. This CDR3 contains 12 residues. Germline V gives CDR1 SGHDN, CDR2 FVKESK. Together with reference TRBV14 and TRBJ2-2, the CDR3 gives the full variable domain: EAGVTQFPSHSVIEKGQTVTLRCDPISGHDNLYWYRRVMGKEIKFLLHFVKESKQDESGMPNNRFLAERTGGTYSTLKVQPAELEDSGVYFCASKANTGELFFGEGSRLTVL.

V gene TRBV4-2 combines with J gene TRBJ2-1; TRBD2 matches 10 bases. Germline CDR1 LGHNA, CDR2 YNFKEQ. The V gene end was trimmed by 7 bases and the J gene end by 9 bases; junction bases not matched to a gene: 9. The CDR3 contains 14 residues. For the CDR3, the DNA is TGTGCCAGCACAGAAGCGGGAGGGCCGGTTGAGCAGTTCTTC. Translating gives CASTEAGGPVEQFF.

The chain carries TRBV5-4 and TRBJ2-3; 11 bases are shared with TRBD2. CDR3 length equals 15 residues. Per the germline V gene, CDR1 is SGHNT and CDR2 is YYREEE (reference sequence). The trim removed 5 bases at V and 7 bases at J, leaving 9 bases unmatched. The CDR3 sequence is CASRPTSGIGNTQYF. DNA for the CDR3: TGTGCCAGCAGACCGACTAGCGGGATCGGGAATACGCAGTATTTT. Looking up the rest from reference TRBV5-4 and TRBJ2-3 gives the full variable domain: ETGVTQSPTHLIKTRGQQVTLRCSSQSGHNTVSWYQQALGQGPQFIFQYYREEENGRGNFPPRFSGLQFPNYSSELNVNALELDDSALYLCASRPTSGIGNTQYFGPGTRLTVL.

The chain employs TRBV5-1 and TRBJ2-1; D might be TRBD2 (5 bases). The CDR3 covers 13 residues. CDR1 is SGHRS and CDR2 is YFSETQ in the germline V gene. The V end lost 2 bases, the J end lost 5 bases, and 8 bases lay between the germline ends. CDR3 region: CASSLGGDNEQFF. CDR3 nucleotides: TGCGCCAGCAGCTTAGGAGGAGACAATGAGCAGTTCTTC.

The V call is TRBV20-1, the J call TRBJ1-1; tentative D call: TRBD1 (6 bases). The CDR3 covers 11 residues. Germline V gene lookup returns CDR1 DFQATT and CDR2 SNEGSKA (reference sequence). The CDR3 protein is CGGQWGTEAFF. The CDR3 nucleotides read TGCGGTGGACAGTGGGGCACTGAAGCTTTCTTT.

The chain has TRBV15 and TRBJ2-2; D remains unclear. This CDR3 is built from 13 residues. V was cut by 1 base and J by 6 bases, with 6 bases left in between. CDR1 and CDR2 (germline): LNHNV, YYDKDF (reference sequence). CDR3 protein: CATSRASSGELFF. The CDR3 nucleotides read TGTGCCACCAGCAGAGCCAGCTCCGGGGAGCTGTTTTTT. Based on the CDR3 plus reference TRBV15 and TRBJ2-2, the full variable domain is DAMVIQNPRYQVTQFGKPVTLSCSQTLNHNVMYWYQQKSSQAPKLLFHYYDKDFNNEADTPDNFQSRRPNTSFCFLDIRSPGLGDTAMYLCATSRASSGELFFGEGSRLTVL.

V and J are TRBV7-9 and TRBJ1-6; D might be TRBD1 (5 bases). Trimming took off 1 base at V and 9 bases at J, with 10 bases between the two ends. This CDR3 is built from 14 residues. CDR1 is SEHNR and CDR2 is FQNEAQ in the germline V gene (reference sequence). The CDR3 reads CASSLEHGGSPLHF. CDR3 nucleotide sequence: TGTGCCAGCAGCTTAGAACATGGGGGTTCACCCCTCCACTTT.

This rearrangement joins TRBV27 to TRBJ2-1; TRBD2 agrees at 7 bases. Germline values: CDR1 MNHEY, CDR2 SMNVEV (reference sequence). The CDR3 totals 14 residues. The J segment lost 2 bases and the V segment lost 5 bases, leaving 3 bases of the junction unmatched. This CDR3 is CASSPSGAYNEQFF. CDR3 nucleotides: TGTGCCAGCAGTCCTAGCGGAGCCTACAATGAGCAGTTCTTC.

This clone was found once. This chain connects TRBV6-5 to TRBJ2-7; TRBD2 matches 8 bases. CDR1 and CDR2 from the germline V gene are MNHEY and SVGAGI. V shed 2 bases and J 0 bases; nucleotides not matched to a gene: 6. This CDR3 has 16 amino acids. The CDR3 DNA reads as TGTGCCAGCAGTTACGCGGGACTAGTAAGCTCCTACGAGCAGTACTTC. Encoded protein: CASSYAGLVSSYEQYF.

V is TRBV6-1 and J is TRBJ2-7, with a possible D match to TRBD2 (5 bases). CDR1 MNHNS and CDR2 SASEGT come from the germline V gene. V was clipped by 2 bases and J by 4 bases, with 12 bases between them. The CDR3 consists of 14 residues. The CDR3 nucleotides are TGTGCCAGCAGTGAATCCGGGAATAGGTACGAGCAGTACTTC. Translating gives CASSESGNRYEQYF.

This clone has just one count. This chain connects TRBV2 to TRBJ2-2; 10 nucleotides match TRBD2. This CDR3 is 16 amino acids long. Germline V CDR1 and CDR2: SNHLY, FYNNEI. V shed 5 bases, J shed 5 bases, and the junction held 8 bases outside the gene matches. The CDR3 loop reads CASSSSAGGNTGELFF. CDR3 nucleotide sequence: TGTGCCAGCAGTTCCTCAGCGGGAGGGAATACCGGGGAGCTGTTTTTT. The full variable domain, with the rest looked up from reference TRBV2 and TRBJ2-2, is EPEVTQTPSHQVTQMGQEVILRCVPISNHLYFYWYRQILGQKVEFLVSFYNNEISEKSEIFDDQFSVERPDGSNFTLKIRSTKLEDSAMYFCASSSSAGGNTGELFFGEGSRLTVL.

The chain joins TRBV4-1 to TRBJ1-5; 9 bases are a match to TRBD1. There are 15 residues in the CDR3. Germline values: CDR1 MGHRA, CDR2 YSYEKL. The V segment lost 3 bases and the J segment 6 bases; nucleotides outside the gene matches: 6. In DNA form, the CDR3 reads TGCGCCAGCAGCCAGGGACAGGGTGGCGCTCAGCCCCAGCATTTT. This encodes CASSQGQGGAQPQHF.

The CDR3 protein is CASILKDRVTEAFF. The CDR3 DNA reads TGTGCCAGCATTCTGAAGGACAGGGTCACTGAAGCTTTCTTT. V and J are TRBV6-5 and TRBJ1-1, with 8 bases aligning to TRBD1. The CDR3 has 14 amino acids. The germline CDR1 and CDR2 sequences are MNHEY and SVGAGI. Trimming took 7 bases from V and 4 from J; bases not matched to a gene: 8.

This clone was observed once. J is TRBJ1-1 and V is TRBV5-5, with 9 bases identical to TRBD1. CDR3 size: 17 residues. Per germline, CDR1 SGHKS and CDR2 YYEKEE (reference sequence). With V trimmed by 0 bases and J by 0 bases, 6 bases remained unmatched. The CDR3 DNA follows: TGTGCCAGCAGCTTGGCCGGGACAGGGAAATTGAACACTGAAGCTTTCTTT. Translated: CASSLAGTGKLNTEAFF.

V usage is TRBV11-2 and J usage is TRBJ2-1; 9 bases agree with TRBD2. CDR3 length: 18 residues. V gave up 0 bases and J gave up 3 bases; unmatched junction bases: 9. Germline lookup yields CDR1 SGHAT and CDR2 FQNNGV. CDR3 DNA sequence: TGTGCCAGCAGCTTAGATGCGGGGCGGGAGGGCCTCTACAATGAGCAGTTCTTC. This sequence encodes CASSLDAGREGLYNEQFF.

The gene calls are TRBV18 and TRBJ2-7; TRBD1 is a possible D gene (7 bases). The V end was cut by 3 bases, the J end by 7 bases, with 25 bases between. CDR3 length: 17 amino acids. Germline V gene sequence: CDR1 KGHSH, CDR2 LQKENI. Here the CDR3 DNA reads TGTGCCAGCTCACCGAGACAGGCAGGGGGGACCTCTGGAGAGCAGTACTTC. It encodes CASSPRQAGGTSGEQYF.

The V and J genes are TRBV9 and TRBJ2-3; 10 bases are shared with TRBD2. The CDR3 is made up of 16 amino acids. Germline-derived CDR1 and CDR2 are SGDLS and YYNGEE. The junction had 3 bases not matched to a gene; V was cut back by 2 bases and J by 0 bases. The CDR3 coding sequence is TGTGCCAGCAGCGTCGCACTAGCGGGGAGCACAGATACGCAGTATTTT. Translated, it gives CASSVALAGSTDTQYF.

The chain couples TRBV6-1 to TRBJ2-7, with D possibly being TRBD1 (7 bases). V was pared by 5 bases and J by 9 bases, with 14 bases between. This CDR3 is 12 amino acids long. Per the germline V gene, CDR1 is MNHNS and CDR2 is SASEGT. The CDR3 DNA follows: TGTGCCAGCAGTCGACACCAGGGGGGGCAGTACTTC. The encoded protein is CASSRHQGGQYF.

V gene TRBV7-9 combines with J gene TRBJ1-1, with D uncertain. Germline values: CDR1 SEHNR, CDR2 FQNEAQ (reference sequence). CDR3 length: 14 amino acids. V was pared by 1 base and J by 6 bases, with 12 bases between. CDR3 protein: CASSLVRERPEAFF. The DNA of the CDR3 is TGTGCCAGCAGCTTAGTGAGGGAGAGGCCTGAAGCTTTCTTT.